A single sample gave rise to the 31 T cell receptor beta chains below, sequenced in a study of shared clonotypes between healthy human individuals. Here immunoSEQ multiplex PCR was the method, and the copy in TCRdb shows in-frame clones only, minus some. The table has about 470,000 clones, roughly 77% seen once; the top ten hold under 15%. Sequencing used PBMCs. The receptors here all came from a woman in her forties in good health. Some clones in this sample may be carry-over from other donors' samples.

The chain is built from TRBV25-1 and TRBJ1-1; possible D gene TRBD1, 6 bases. Germline V gene sequence: CDR1 MGHDK, CDR2 SYGVNS. This CDR3 has 15 residues. V was clipped by 3 bases and J by 5 bases, with 16 bases between them. The CDR3 DNA is TGTGCCAGCAGTGATAAAATAGGACAGAGGACTGAAGCTTTCTTT. Protein product: CASSDKIGQRTEAFF.

This clone was picked up a small number of times. The chain has TRBV28 and TRBJ2-7, with unresolved D. V was cut by 5 bases and J by 3 bases, with 14 bases left in between. The germline V gene has CDR1 MDHEN and CDR2 SYDVKM. The CDR3 sequence is 14 residues long. CDR3 sequence: CASSPNTDGYEQYF. The CDR3, as DNA: TGTGCCAGCAGTCCAAACACGGACGGCTACGAGCAGTACTTC. Filled out from reference TRBV28 and TRBJ2-7, the complete variable domain reads DVKVTQSSRYLVKRTGEKVFLECVQDMDHENMFWYRQDPGLGLRLIYFSYDVKMKEKGDIPEGYSVSREKKERFSLILESASTNQTSMYLCASSPNTDGYEQYFGPGTRLTVT.

The rearrangement uses TRBV7-9 and TRBJ2-7, with TRBD1 as a possible D gene (6 bases). Germline V gene sequence: CDR1 SEHNR, CDR2 FQNEAQ (reference sequence). V was clipped by 2 bases and J by 2 bases, with 13 bases between them. This CDR3 contains 15 residues. CDR3 nucleotide sequence: TGTGCCAGCAGCTTACAAGGGGGACCTACCTACGAGCAGTACTTC. It is translated as CASSLQGGPTYEQYF.

The V gene is TRBV7-3, the J gene TRBJ2-3; 9 positions match TRBD2. Germline trimming cut 1 base from V and 3 bases from J; bases unmatched to any gene: 2. The germline V gene encodes CDR1 SGHTA and CDR2 FQGTGA. This CDR3 has 15 residues. The CDR3 DNA is TGTGCCAGCAGCTTAAATAGCGGGAGAACAGATACGCAGTATTTT. Protein sequence: CASSLNSGRTDTQYF.

This clone showed up just once. This rearrangement joins TRBV5-1 to TRBJ2-7, with D unresolved. This CDR3 is built from 14 residues. Germline assignment: CDR1 SGHRS and CDR2 YFSETQ. Between the trimmed V and J ends, which lost 0 bases and 6 bases, there was a span of 13 bases. The CDR3 bases are TGCGCCAGCAGCTTGGCCGTGGGATCGGGCGAGCAGTACTTC. Amino acids: CASSLAVGSGEQYF.

This clone came up a few times. In the same sample, other DNA sequences code for this CDR3. The rearrangement links TRBV10-2 to TRBJ1-2; no firm D call. V lost 2 bases and J lost 3, with 4 bases in between. Germline V gene lookup returns CDR1 WSHSY and CDR2 SAAADI. This CDR3 comprises 12 residues. The CDR3 region is CASSERDYGYTF. The CDR3 DNA is TGCGCCAGCAGTGAGCGGGACTATGGCTACACCTTC.

The chain employs TRBV15 and TRBJ2-3; D is unclear. The CDR3 length is 16 residues. Trimming took 3 bases from V and 0 from J, leaving 13 bases between them. Germline CDR1 reads LNHNV; CDR2 reads YYDKDF (reference sequence). The CDR3 nucleotides are TGTGCCACCAGCAGCCTCCTACCCCGAAGCACAGATACGCAGTATTTT. Translated, it gives CATSSLLPRSTDTQYF.

The CDR3 loop reads CASSLMRGPGTYEQYF. As DNA, the CDR3 is TGTGCCAGCAGCTTAATGAGGGGGCCCGGTACCTACGAGCAGTACTTC. V gene TRBV5-8 combines with J gene TRBJ2-7, with 7 bases lining up with TRBD1. CDR3 length: 16 residues. Trimming at V came to 2 bases and at J to 2 bases, leaving 10 bases not matched to a gene. CDR1 and CDR2 from the germline V gene are SGHTS and YDEGEE.

This chain links TRBV19 with TRBJ2-7, with 9 bases identical to TRBD1. V shed 5 bases, J shed 3 bases, and the junction held 8 bases outside the gene matches. Germline CDR1 is LNHDA and CDR2 is SQIVND (reference sequence). The CDR3 contains 15 residues. Here the CDR3 reads CASSPRTGDYYEQYF. CDR3 DNA: TGTGCCAGTAGTCCCCGGACAGGGGATTACTACGAGCAGTACTTC.

The rearrangement links TRBV4-1 to TRBJ2-5; the match to TRBD2 covers 9 bases. Germline-derived CDR1 and CDR2 are MGHRA and YSYEKL. Trimming cost V 4 bases and J 2 bases; bases outside gene matches: 8. The CDR3 loop spans 16 amino acids. DNA of the CDR3: TGCGCCAGCAGCCTTTCTGGGGCGGGAGGGCAAGAGACCCAGTACTTC. Residues: CASSLSGAGGQETQYF.

Turning to this clone: Possible read error: a much larger clone is one base away. The chain has TRBV19 and TRBJ2-7, with TRBD2 as a possible D gene (5 bases). The germline V and J ends were trimmed by 8 bases and 7 bases, with 18 bases remaining between them. Germline lookup yields CDR1 LNHDA and CDR2 SQIVND (reference sequence). CDR3 length: 13 residues. The DNA for the CDR3 is TGTGCCAGTTCACGGAGGCGCCGACTGGAGCAGTACTTC. This translates into CASSRRRRLEQYF.

The chain couples TRBV6-5 to TRBJ1-2, with D possibly matching TRBD1 (5 bases). Germline-derived CDR1 and CDR2 are MNHEY and SVGAGI. The V end was cut by 2 bases, the J end by 3 bases, with 16 bases between. The CDR3 totals 16 residues. CDR3 in amino acids: CASSYSPGGTHYGYTF. CDR3 DNA sequence: TGTGCCAGCAGTTACAGCCCGGGGGGGACTCACTATGGCTACACCTTC.

This clone occurred a few times. The J gene is TRBJ2-3, the V gene TRBV11-2; possibly TRBD2 for D (6 bases). CDR3 length: 15 amino acids. Germline CDR1 reads SGHAT; CDR2 reads FQNNGV. With 1 base removed from V and 1 base from J, the gap between germline ends came to 9 bases. The CDR3 sequence is CASSLAGVGTDTQYF. The DNA of the CDR3 is TGTGCCAGCAGCTTAGCGGGAGTAGGCACAGATACGCAGTATTTT. Filled out from reference TRBV11-2 and TRBJ2-3, the complete variable domain reads EAGVAQSPRYKIIEKRQSVAFWCNPISGHATLYWYQQILGQGPKLLIQFQNNGVVDDSQLPKDRFSAERLKGVDSTLKIQPAKLEDSAVYLCASSLAGVGTDTQYFGPGTRLTVL.

This sequence joins TRBV19 and TRBJ2-2; TRBD1 matches at 7 bases. This CDR3 comprises 15 residues. Losses at the gene ends were 7 bases for V and 0 bases for J; bases not matched to a gene: 5. Germline CDR1 reads LNHDA; CDR2 reads SQIVND (reference sequence). The CDR3 nucleotides are TGTGCCAGTAAGACACAGGGGACGAACACCGGGGAGCTGTTTTTT. Protein product: CASKTQGTNTGELFF.

The rearrangement uses TRBV7-9 and TRBJ2-1; 9 bases are shared with TRBD1. With 4 bases clipped from V and 1 base from J, the junction kept 5 bases outside the gene matches. Per the germline V gene, CDR1 is SEHNR and CDR2 is FQNEAQ (reference sequence). This CDR3 spans 16 amino acids. The CDR3 here is CASSSWTGVSYNEQFF. CDR3 DNA sequence: TGTGCCAGCAGCTCATGGACAGGGGTTTCCTACAATGAGCAGTTCTTC.

As to this clone: Other DNA sequences from this sample encode an identical CDR3 as well. V and J are TRBV7-2 and TRBJ1-1; no firm D call. CDR3 length: 13 amino acids. Trimming took off 0 bases at V and 1 base at J, with 3 bases between the two ends. From germline, CDR1 is SGHTA and CDR2 FQGNSA. This CDR3 reads CASSLAENTEAFF. In DNA, the CDR3 is TGTGCCAGCAGCTTAGCGGAGAACACTGAAGCTTTCTTT.

V gene TRBV6-5 combines with J gene TRBJ1-4, with D hard to call. The CDR3 has 13 residues. Germline V gives CDR1 MNHEY, CDR2 SVGAGI. V dropped 4 bases and J dropped 3 bases, with 6 bases sitting between them. In DNA form, the CDR3 reads TGTGCCAGCAGTTTAACAGCTAATGAAAAACTGTTTTTT. The encoded protein is CASSLTANEKLFF.

This clone has a single count. The chain has TRBV19 and TRBJ2-2, with D possibly matching TRBD1 (5 bases). The CDR3 runs to 16 residues. Germline assignment: CDR1 LNHDA and CDR2 SQIVND (reference sequence). V lost 2 bases and J 6 bases, leaving 16 bases between the germline ends. CDR3 residues: CASSIKARELAGELFF. CDR3 nucleotide sequence: TGTGCCAGTAGTATAAAGGCCAGGGAACTGGCCGGGGAGCTGTTTTTT. Combining the CDR3 with reference TRBV19 and TRBJ2-2 gives the whole variable domain DGGITQSPKYLFRKEGQNVTLSCEQNLNHDAMYWYRQDPGQGLRLIYYSQIVNDFQKGDIAEGYSVSREKKESFPLTVTSAQKNPTAFYLCASSIKARELAGELFFGEGSRLTVL.

There are many counts of this clone. V gene TRBV6-6 combines with J gene TRBJ1-1, with 8 bases that match TRBD1. The length of the CDR3 is 14 residues. Germline V gene data show CDR1 as MNHNY and CDR2 as SVGAGI (reference sequence). V lost 7 bases, J lost 2 bases, and 6 bases stayed unmatched. In DNA, the CDR3 is TGTGCCAGCAATCAGGGACAGGACAACACTGAAGCTTTCTTT. Protein product: CASNQGQDNTEAFF.

The rearrangement joins TRBV19 to TRBJ2-4; D is unresolved. The CDR3 runs to 13 residues. Between the trimmed V and J ends, which lost 3 bases and 0 bases, there was a span of 3 bases. Germline V gives CDR1 LNHDA, CDR2 SQIVND (reference sequence). CDR3 nucleotide sequence: TGTGCCAGTAGTATGGAAGCCAAAAACATTCAGTACTTC. This codes for CASSMEAKNIQYF.

V and J are TRBV2 and TRBJ2-1, with D unresolved. Germline CDR1 and CDR2: SNHLY and FYNNEI. V gave up 6 bases and J gave up 7 bases, with 19 bases separating them. This CDR3 has 15 residues. For the CDR3, the DNA is TGTGCCAGCAGATCTAGGGCTGGTTGGGATAATGAGCAGTTCTTC. Protein product: CASRSRAGWDNEQFF.

The genes are TRBV9 and TRBJ2-1; D may be TRBD1 (6 bases). V was pared by 3 bases and J by 8 bases, with 18 bases between. CDR3 length equals 15 residues. From germline, CDR1 is SGDLS and CDR2 YYNGEE. CDR3 loop: CASSAEGTTYDEQFF. The CDR3 coding sequence is TGTGCCAGCAGCGCAGAGGGGACAACCTATGATGAGCAGTTCTTC. Based on the CDR3 plus reference TRBV9 and TRBJ2-1, the full variable domain is DSGVTQTPKHLITATGQRVTLRCSPRSGDLSVYWYQQSLDQGLQFLIQYYNGEERAKGNILERFSAQQFPDLHSELNLSSLELGDSALYFCASSAEGTTYDEQFFGPGTRLTVL.

The chain links TRBV6-6 to TRBJ2-7, with TRBD2 as a possible D gene (5 bases). V lost 6 bases and J lost 4, with 13 bases in between. This CDR3 region has 13 residues. Germline CDR1 and CDR2: MNHNY and SVGAGI (reference sequence). CDR3 region: CASSPRGRYEQYF. In nucleotides, the CDR3 is TGTGCCAGCAGCCCGAGAGGGCGGTACGAGCAGTACTTC.

The chain joins TRBV27 to TRBJ2-1; 11 bases agree with TRBD2. CDR3 length equals 18 residues. Per germline, CDR1 MNHEY and CDR2 SMNVEV (reference sequence). V lost 2 bases and J lost 7; bases outside the gene matches: 13. CDR3 loop: CASSLSRSLAGVRNEQFF. The CDR3 bases are TGTGCCAGCAGTTTAAGTAGATCACTAGCGGGAGTAAGAAATGAGCAGTTCTTC.

The chain combines TRBV10-3 with TRBJ2-1, with TRBD2 matching 8 bases. CDR3 length: 15 residues. CDR1 and CDR2 (germline): ENHRY, SYGVKD. The V segment lost 11 bases and the J segment 8 bases; nucleotides outside the gene matches: 17. The CDR3 coding sequence is TGTGCCGTGGAAAGCGGGAGCTTTGGTAGCGATGAGCAGTTCTTC. It translates to CAVESGSFGSDEQFF.

This sequence joins TRBV29-1 and TRBJ2-3, with TRBD1 matching over 7 bases. Trimming cost V 7 bases and J 1 base; bases outside gene matches: 5. The V gene's germline CDR1 is SQVTM and CDR2 ANQGSEA. CDR3 length equals 13 residues. Written as DNA, the CDR3 is TGCAGCGGGGCCACAGGGGGCACAGATACGCAGTATTTT. Translation gives CSGATGGTDTQYF.

The chain carries TRBV4-1 and TRBJ2-1, with 10 bases identical to TRBD2. CDR3 length equals 18 residues. V lost 4 bases to trimming and J lost 0 bases; unmatched junction nucleotides: 9. Germline lookup yields CDR1 MGHRA and CDR2 YSYEKL. The CDR3 reads CASSRGLAGVSSYNEQFF. The CDR3 nucleotides read TGCGCCAGCAGCCGGGGGCTAGCGGGAGTTAGCTCCTACAATGAGCAGTTCTTC.

This clone was observed a single time. The rearrangement uses TRBV2 and TRBJ1-1, with 7 bases lining up with TRBD1. This CDR3 is 14 amino acids long. Germline V gives CDR1 SNHLY, CDR2 FYNNEI. Germline trimming cut 4 bases from V and 5 bases from J; bases unmatched to any gene: 7. The DNA for the CDR3 is TGTGCCAGCAGTGCGCGGACAGGAGGGACTGAAGCTTTCTTT. Amino acids: CASSARTGGTEAFF. Full variable domain (outside the CDR3, taken from reference TRBV2 and TRBJ1-1): EPEVTQTPSHQVTQMGQEVILRCVPISNHLYFYWYRQILGQKVEFLVSFYNNEISEKSEIFDDQFSVERPDGSNFTLKIRSTKLEDSAMYFCASSARTGGTEAFFGQGTRLTVV.

V is TRBV5-6 and J is TRBJ2-5; D may correspond to TRBD1 or TRBD2 (6 bases each). The J call is doubtful: the DNA matches TRBJ2-7 better. Germline CDR1 is SGHDT and CDR2 is YYEEEE. The CDR3 extends over 13 amino acids. CDR3 in amino acids: CASSWGAGTEQYF. The CDR3 DNA reads TGTGCCAGCAGCTGGGGGGCGGGGACCGAGCAGTACTTC.

This chain links TRBV5-6 with TRBJ1-6; no clear D. V lost 1 base and J 5 bases, leaving 4 bases between the germline ends. Germline CDR1 and CDR2: SGHDT and YYEEEE. This CDR3 region has 13 residues. CDR3 region: CASSLTDNSPLHF. In nucleotides, the CDR3 is TGTGCCAGCAGCTTGACAGATAATTCACCCCTCCACTTT.

This sequence joins TRBV21-1 and TRBJ2-1; the listed D gene, TRBD2, was not tested against the DNA. TRBV21-1 is deemed a pseudogene. This CDR3 is 15 amino acids long. DNA for the CDR3: TGTGCCAGCAGCATACTAGCGGGAGCCTACAATGAGCAGTTCTTC. Translation: CASSILAGAYNEQFF.